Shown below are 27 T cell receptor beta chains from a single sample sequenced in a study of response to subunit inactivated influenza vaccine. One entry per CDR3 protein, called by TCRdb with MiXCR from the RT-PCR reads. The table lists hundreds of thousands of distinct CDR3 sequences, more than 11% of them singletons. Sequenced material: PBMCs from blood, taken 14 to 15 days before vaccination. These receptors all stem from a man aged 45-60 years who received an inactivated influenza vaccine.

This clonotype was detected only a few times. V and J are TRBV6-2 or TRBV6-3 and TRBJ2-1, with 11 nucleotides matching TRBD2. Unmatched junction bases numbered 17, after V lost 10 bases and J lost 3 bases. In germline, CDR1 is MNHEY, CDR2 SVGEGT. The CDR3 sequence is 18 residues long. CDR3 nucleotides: TGTGCCACGTGCCGGGGTGTAGCGGGAGGGCAAAACTACAATGAGCAGTTCTTC. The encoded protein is CATCRGVAGGQNYNEQFF.

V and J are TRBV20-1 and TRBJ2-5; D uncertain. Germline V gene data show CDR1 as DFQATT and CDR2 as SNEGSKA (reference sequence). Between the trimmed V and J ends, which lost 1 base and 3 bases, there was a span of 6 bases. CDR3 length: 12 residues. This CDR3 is CSARASKETQYF. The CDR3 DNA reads TGCAGTGCTAGAGCCAGTAAAGAGACCCAGTACTTC.

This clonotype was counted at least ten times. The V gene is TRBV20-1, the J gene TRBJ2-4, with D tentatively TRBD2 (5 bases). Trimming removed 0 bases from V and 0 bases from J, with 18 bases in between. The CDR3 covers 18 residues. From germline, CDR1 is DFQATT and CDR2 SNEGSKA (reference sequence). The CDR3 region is CSARDRLTVGGAKNIQYF. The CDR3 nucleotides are TGCAGTGCTAGAGATCGTTTAACGGTCGGAGGAGCCAAAAACATTCAGTACTTC.

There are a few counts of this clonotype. The CDR3 protein is CAISEQGGPSGELFF. In nucleotides, the CDR3 is TGTGCCATCAGTGAACAGGGGGGTCCATCCGGGGAGCTGTTTTTT. The chain couples TRBV10-3 to TRBJ2-2; 8 nucleotides match TRBD1. V dropped 3 bases and J dropped 6; count of bases not matched to a gene: 6. Germline assignment: CDR1 ENHRY and CDR2 SYGVKD. This CDR3 is built from 15 residues.

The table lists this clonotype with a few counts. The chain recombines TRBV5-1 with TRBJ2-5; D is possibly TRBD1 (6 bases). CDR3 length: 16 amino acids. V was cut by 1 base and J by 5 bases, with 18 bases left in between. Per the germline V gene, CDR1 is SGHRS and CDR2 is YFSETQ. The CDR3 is CASSLNSQGIGETQYF. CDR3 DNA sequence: TGCGCCAGCAGCTTGAATTCGCAGGGGATTGGGGAGACCCAGTACTTC.

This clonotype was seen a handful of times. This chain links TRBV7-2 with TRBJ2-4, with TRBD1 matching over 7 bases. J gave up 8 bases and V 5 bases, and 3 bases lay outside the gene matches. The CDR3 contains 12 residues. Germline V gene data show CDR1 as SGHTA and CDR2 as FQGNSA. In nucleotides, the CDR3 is TGTGCCAGCAGCCTTCAGGGGGACATTCAGTACTTC. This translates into CASSLQGDIQYF.

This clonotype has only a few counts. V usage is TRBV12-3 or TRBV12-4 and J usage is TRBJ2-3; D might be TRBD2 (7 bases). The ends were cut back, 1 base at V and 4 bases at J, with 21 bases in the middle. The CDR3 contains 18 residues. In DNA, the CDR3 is TGTGCCAGCAGTTTAGGCCCCGGACTAGTGGGGGGCCCAGATACGCAGTATTTT. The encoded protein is CASSLGPGLVGGPDTQYF.

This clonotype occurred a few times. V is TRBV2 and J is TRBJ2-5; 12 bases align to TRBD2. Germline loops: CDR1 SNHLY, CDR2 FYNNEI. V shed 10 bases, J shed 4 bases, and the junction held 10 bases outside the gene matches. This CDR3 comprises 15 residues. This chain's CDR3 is CATGLAGSTGETQYF. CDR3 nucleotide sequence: TGTGCCACAGGACTAGCGGGATCCACTGGAGAGACCCAGTACTTC.

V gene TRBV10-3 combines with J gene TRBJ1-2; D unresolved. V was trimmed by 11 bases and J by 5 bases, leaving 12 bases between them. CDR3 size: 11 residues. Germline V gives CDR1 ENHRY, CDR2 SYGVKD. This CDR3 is CAREDWYGYTF. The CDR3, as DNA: TGTGCCCGGGAGGACTGGTATGGCTACACCTTC.

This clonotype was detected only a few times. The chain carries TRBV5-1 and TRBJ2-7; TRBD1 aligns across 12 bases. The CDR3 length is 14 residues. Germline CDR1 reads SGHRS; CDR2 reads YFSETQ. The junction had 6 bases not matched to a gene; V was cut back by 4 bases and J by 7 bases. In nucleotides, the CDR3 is TGCGCCAGCAGCAAGGGACAGGGGGCGTCAGAGCAGTACTTC. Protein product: CASSKGQGASEQYF.

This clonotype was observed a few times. The CDR3 DNA follows: TGTGCCAGCAGCTTAGCGAGGGTTTCCTACGAGCAGTACTTC. Its translation: CASSLARVSYEQYF. The chain couples TRBV7-8 to TRBJ2-7; possible D gene TRBD2, 5 bases. Germline CDR1 SGHVS, CDR2 FQNEAQ. Deletions cut 0 bases from V and 1 base from J, with 7 bases between. The CDR3 has 14 amino acids.

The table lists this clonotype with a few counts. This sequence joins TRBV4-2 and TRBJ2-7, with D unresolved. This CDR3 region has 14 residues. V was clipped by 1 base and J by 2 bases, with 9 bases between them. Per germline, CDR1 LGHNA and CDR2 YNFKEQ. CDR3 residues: CASSQATDTYEQYF. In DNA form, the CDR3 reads TGTGCCAGCAGCCAAGCTACAGACACCTACGAGCAGTACTTC.

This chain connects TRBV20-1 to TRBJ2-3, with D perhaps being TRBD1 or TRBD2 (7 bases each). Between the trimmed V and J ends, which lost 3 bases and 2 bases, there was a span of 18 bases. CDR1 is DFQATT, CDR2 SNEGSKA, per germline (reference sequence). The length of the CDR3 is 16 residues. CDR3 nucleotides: TGCAGTGCTAGTGCAGCAGGGGGGGCCTACACAGATACGCAGTATTTT. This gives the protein CSASAAGGAYTDTQYF.

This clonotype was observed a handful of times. The CDR3 sequence: CASSLRVGGTSGSSYNEQFF. DNA of the CDR3: TGTGCCAGCAGCTTACGGGTAGGCGGGACTAGCGGCAGCTCCTACAATGAGCAGTTCTTC. This chain uses TRBV7-3 with TRBJ2-1; TRBD2 agrees at 11 bases. The CDR3 runs 20 residues. Germline V lookup: CDR1 SGHTA, CDR2 FQGTGA. Trimming removed 2 bases from V and 0 bases from J; junction bases left unmatched: 12.

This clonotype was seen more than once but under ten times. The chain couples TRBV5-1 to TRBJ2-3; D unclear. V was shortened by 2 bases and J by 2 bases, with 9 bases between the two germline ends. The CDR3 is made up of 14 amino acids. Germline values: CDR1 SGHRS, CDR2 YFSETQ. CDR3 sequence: CASSFNDNTDTQYF. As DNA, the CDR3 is TGCGCCAGCAGCTTTAACGACAACACAGATACGCAGTATTTT.

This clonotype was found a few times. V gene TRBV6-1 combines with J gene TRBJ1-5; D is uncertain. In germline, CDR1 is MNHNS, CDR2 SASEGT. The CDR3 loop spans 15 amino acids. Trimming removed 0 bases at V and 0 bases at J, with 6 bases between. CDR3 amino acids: CASSEARVSNQPQHF. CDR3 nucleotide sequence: TGTGCCAGCAGTGAAGCGCGGGTTAGCAATCAGCCCCAGCATTTT.

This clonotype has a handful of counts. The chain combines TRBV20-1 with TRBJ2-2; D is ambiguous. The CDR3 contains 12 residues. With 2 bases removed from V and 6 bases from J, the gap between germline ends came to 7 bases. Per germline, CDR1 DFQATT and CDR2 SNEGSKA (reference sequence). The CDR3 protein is CSARPNPGELFF. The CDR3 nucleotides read TGCAGTGCTAGACCCAACCCCGGGGAGCTGTTTTTT.

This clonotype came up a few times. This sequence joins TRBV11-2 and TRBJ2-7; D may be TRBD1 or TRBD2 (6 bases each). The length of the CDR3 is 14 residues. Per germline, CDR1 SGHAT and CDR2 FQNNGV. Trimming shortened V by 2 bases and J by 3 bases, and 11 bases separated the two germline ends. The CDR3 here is CASSLRRDNYEQYF. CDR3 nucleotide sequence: TGTGCCAGCAGCTTAAGGAGGGACAACTACGAGCAGTACTTC.

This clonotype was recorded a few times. CDR3 sequence reads: CASSLNGQGNRKEYF. CDR3 sequence (DNA): TGTGCCAGCAGCTTAAATGGACAGGGGAACCGTAAGGAGTACTTC. This chain uses TRBV11-2 with TRBJ2-7, with TRBD1 matching 9 bases. The CDR3 sequence is 15 residues long. Looked up from germline, CDR1 is SGHAT and CDR2 is FQNNGV. V shed 2 bases and J 11 bases; nucleotides not matched to a gene: 13.

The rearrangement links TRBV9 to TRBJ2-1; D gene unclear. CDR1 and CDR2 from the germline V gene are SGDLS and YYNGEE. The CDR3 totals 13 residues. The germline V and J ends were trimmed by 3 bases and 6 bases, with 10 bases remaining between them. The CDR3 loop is CASSGRVTNEQFF. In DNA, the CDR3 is TGTGCCAGCAGCGGCCGGGTAACCAATGAGCAGTTCTTC.

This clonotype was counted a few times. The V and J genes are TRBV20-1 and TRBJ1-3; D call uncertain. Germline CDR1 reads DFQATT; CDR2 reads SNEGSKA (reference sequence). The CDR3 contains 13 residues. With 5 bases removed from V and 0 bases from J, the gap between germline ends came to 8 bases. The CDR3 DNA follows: TGCAGTGCTTATACAAGCTCTGGAAACACCATATATTTT. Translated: CSAYTSSGNTIYF.

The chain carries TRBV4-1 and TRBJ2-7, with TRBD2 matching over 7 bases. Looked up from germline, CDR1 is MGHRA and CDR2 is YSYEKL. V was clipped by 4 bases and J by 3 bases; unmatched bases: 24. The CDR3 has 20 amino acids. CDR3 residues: CASSPTTVSGRREIGYEQYF. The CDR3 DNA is TGCGCCAGCAGCCCAACGACAGTTTCCGGGAGGAGGGAAATCGGCTACGAGCAGTACTTC.

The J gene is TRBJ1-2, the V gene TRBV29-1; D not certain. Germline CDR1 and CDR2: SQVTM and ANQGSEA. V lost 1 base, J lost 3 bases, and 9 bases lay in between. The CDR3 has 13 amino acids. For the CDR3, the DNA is TGCAGCGTTGAAGGAGAGGCTTACTATGGCTACACCTTC. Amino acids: CSVEGEAYYGYTF.

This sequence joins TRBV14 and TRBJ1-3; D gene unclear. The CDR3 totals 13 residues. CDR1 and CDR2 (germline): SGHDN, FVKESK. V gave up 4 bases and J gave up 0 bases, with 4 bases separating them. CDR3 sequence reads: CASSRYSGNTIYF. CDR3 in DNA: TGTGCCAGCAGCCGGTACTCTGGAAACACCATATATTTT.

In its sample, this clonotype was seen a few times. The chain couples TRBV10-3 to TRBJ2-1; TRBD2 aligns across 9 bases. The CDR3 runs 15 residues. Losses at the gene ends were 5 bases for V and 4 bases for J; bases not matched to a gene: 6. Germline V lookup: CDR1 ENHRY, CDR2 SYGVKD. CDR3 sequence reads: CAISLTSGLYNEQFF. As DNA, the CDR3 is TGTGCCATCAGTTTGACTAGCGGCTTATACAATGAGCAGTTCTTC.

The CDR3 sequence: CASSFLGAGNTEAFF. CDR3 DNA: TGTGCCAGCAGTTTCCTGGGGGCAGGGAACACTGAAGCTTTCTTT. The chain combines TRBV12-3 or TRBV12-4 with TRBJ1-1; D possibly corresponds to TRBD1 (6 bases). There are 15 residues in the CDR3. The V gene lost 3 bases and the J gene lost 1 base, with 12 bases spanning the gap.

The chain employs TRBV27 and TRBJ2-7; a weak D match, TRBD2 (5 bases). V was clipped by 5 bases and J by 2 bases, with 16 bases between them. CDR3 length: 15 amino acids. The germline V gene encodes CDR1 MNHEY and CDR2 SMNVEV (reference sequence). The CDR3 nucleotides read TGTGCCAGCAGTCTCCCCGCCGGGATGCCCTACGAGCAGTACTTC. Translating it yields CASSLPAGMPYEQYF.